The 22 T cell receptor beta chains presented below share a single source sample, sequenced in a study of blood T cell repertoires in COVID-19. The table came from immunoSEQ multiplex PCR; TCRdb's copy has only in-frame clones and leaves some out. The sample lists 190,000 or so clones; 70% to 90% were seen once. The sample consisted of PBMCs or T cells enriched from blood (not recorded which). All receptors derive from a man aged 40-49 years who had recovered from COVID-19.

This clone was recorded once. The chain couples TRBV3-1 (or the pseudogene TRBV3-2) to TRBJ2-1; 7 positions match TRBD2. CDR1 LGHDT and CDR2 YNNKEL come from the germline V gene (reference sequence). The CDR3 is made up of 17 amino acids. J gave up 1 base and V 0 bases, and 6 bases lay outside the gene matches. This CDR3 reads CASSQDAGTMSYNEQFF. The CDR3 coding sequence is TGTGCCAGCAGCCAAGACGCCGGGACTATGTCCTACAATGAGCAGTTCTTC.

This clone was seen a handful of times. J is TRBJ2-5 and V is TRBV6-5; a weak D match, TRBD1 (5 bases). V was cut by 7 bases and J by 5 bases, with 17 bases left in between. The CDR3 is made up of 14 amino acids. Looked up from germline, CDR1 is MNHEY and CDR2 is SVGAGI. This CDR3 reads CASTQRGHRETQYF. The CDR3 DNA reads TGTGCCAGCACCCAAAGAGGACACCGGGAGACCCAGTACTTC.

The J gene is TRBJ1-2, the V gene TRBV19; TRBD1 agrees at 9 bases. The V gene end was trimmed by 5 bases and the J gene end by 6 bases; junction bases not matched to a gene: 4. Germline V gene data show CDR1 as LNHDA and CDR2 as SQIVND (reference sequence). The CDR3 has 13 amino acids. CDR3 sequence reads: CASSPRTGDGYTF. The CDR3 DNA is TGTGCCAGTAGTCCGAGGACAGGGGATGGCTACACCTTC.

This clone showed up many times. The chain combines TRBV5-1 with TRBJ1-5, with TRBD1 matching over 9 bases. This CDR3 is 14 amino acids long. J was trimmed by 4 bases and V by 5 bases; bases with no gene match: 4. Germline CDR1 reads SGHRS; CDR2 reads YFSETQ. The CDR3 region has the DNA TGCGCCAGCAGTATAGGGACAGGGAATCAGCCCCAGCATTTT. Protein: CASSIGTGNQPQHF.

At least ten counts were recorded for this clone. V gene TRBV7-3 combines with J gene TRBJ2-6, with D unclear. Germline V lookup: CDR1 SGHTA, CDR2 FQGTGA. The CDR3 runs 15 residues. V lost 3 bases and J 0 bases, leaving 6 bases between the germline ends. The CDR3 spells CASSLSDSGANVLTF. CDR3 coding DNA: TGTGCCAGCAGCTTGAGTGACTCTGGGGCCAACGTCCTGACTTTC.

The chain links TRBV18 to TRBJ2-3; D may be TRBD1 (6 bases). Germline V gene lookup returns CDR1 KGHSH and CDR2 LQKENI. The V end lost 3 bases, the J end lost 0 bases, and 16 bases lay between the germline ends. The CDR3 length is 17 residues. CDR3 nucleotides: TGTGCCAGCTCACCCGGACAGAAAACTATCAGCACAGATACGCAGTATTTT. The encoded protein is CASSPGQKTISTDTQYF. The complete variable domain, with remaining parts taken from reference TRBV18 and TRBJ2-3, reads NAGVMQNPRHLVRRRGQEARLRCSPMKGHSHVYWYRQLPEEGLKFMVYLQKENIIDESGMPKERFSAEFPKEGPSILRIQQVVRGDSAAYFCASSPGQKTISTDTQYFGPGTRLTVL.

The chain carries TRBV5-6 and TRBJ1-2; unclear D gene. From germline, CDR1 is SGHDT and CDR2 YYEEEE. The V and J ends lost 1 base and 2 bases respectively, with 9 bases between them. The CDR3 sequence is 14 residues long. The CDR3 nucleotides read TGTGCCAGCAGCTTGTACAGACAAAACTATGGCTACACCTTC. Amino acids: CASSLYRQNYGYTF.

The CDR3 DNA reads as TGTGCCAGCAGTTACAGGACAGGGAAGTACGGCTACACCTTC. Translation gives CASSYRTGKYGYTF. The V and J genes are TRBV6-5 and TRBJ1-2, with 8 positions matching TRBD1. Germline V gene sequence: CDR1 MNHEY, CDR2 SVGAGI. There are 14 residues in the CDR3. Trimming cost V 2 bases and J 8 bases; bases outside gene matches: 7.

The chain has TRBV2 and TRBJ1-1; D gene unclear. The CDR3 is made up of 17 amino acids. Trimming removed 10 bases at V and 2 bases at J, with 26 bases between. The germline V gene has CDR1 SNHLY and CDR2 FYNNEI. The CDR3 is CATRRLAGEVENTEAFF. The CDR3 DNA follows: TGTGCCACCCGACGGTTGGCAGGCGAAGTAGAAAACACTGAAGCTTTCTTT.

This clone appeared a few times. As DNA, the CDR3 is TGTGCCAGCAGCCAAGGGGGTCCTAGCGGGGCTTACAATGAGCAGTTCTTC. Residues: CASSQGGPSGAYNEQFF. V usage is TRBV4-2 and J usage is TRBJ2-1; 9 bases match TRBD2. Per the germline V gene, CDR1 is LGHNA and CDR2 is YNFKEQ. The CDR3 runs to 17 residues. V dropped 1 base and J dropped 4; count of bases not matched to a gene: 8.

The genes are TRBV5-5 and TRBJ1-1; D unclear. Per germline, CDR1 SGHKS and CDR2 YYEKEE (reference sequence). This CDR3 has 16 amino acids. V was clipped by 0 bases and J by 1 base, with 13 bases between them. CDR3 DNA sequence: TGTGCCAGCAGCTTGGCCTCGACTCAGTCGAACACTGAAGCTTTCTTT. Translation gives CASSLASTQSNTEAFF.

This chain connects TRBV5-4 to TRBJ2-1, with 8 bases aligning to TRBD1. The germline gives CDR1 SGHNT, CDR2 YYREEE (reference sequence). With V trimmed by 2 bases and J by 1 base, 2 bases remained unmatched. The CDR3 extends over 15 amino acids. DNA for the CDR3: TGTGCCAGCAGCTTCCGGGACAGGTCCTACAATGAGCAGTTCTTC. Its protein product is CASSFRDRSYNEQFF.

Only one count was recorded for this clone. The chain couples TRBV7-9 to TRBJ1-1; D is unclear. Deletions cut 3 bases from V and 0 bases from J, with 8 bases between. CDR1 is SEHNR and CDR2 is FQNEAQ in the germline V gene (reference sequence). The CDR3 runs 14 residues. The CDR3 sequence: CASSFGTLNTEAFF. The CDR3 nucleotides read TGTGCCAGCAGCTTTGGCACCTTGAACACTGAAGCTTTCTTT.

The CDR3 protein is CASGASGPSTDTQYF. CDR3 bases: TGTGCTAGTGGTGCTAGCGGACCTAGCACAGATACGCAGTATTTT. The rearrangement joins TRBV12-5 to TRBJ2-3, with 7 bases identical to TRBD2. In germline, CDR1 is LGHNT, CDR2 FRNRAP. This CDR3 spans 15 amino acids. V was pared by 5 bases and J by 0 bases, with 5 bases of the junction left unmatched.

The chain has TRBV2 and TRBJ2-5, with 9 bases lining up with TRBD1. The CDR3 length is 13 residues. The V gene end was trimmed by 9 bases and the J gene end by 7 bases; junction bases not matched to a gene: 9. Germline CDR1 and CDR2: SNHLY and FYNNEI. The DNA of the CDR3 is TGTGCCAGTAGGACAGGGGCTCGGGGGACCCAGTACTTC. Protein product: CASRTGARGTQYF.

This clone has only a few counts. This sequence joins TRBV28 and TRBJ2-1, with TRBD1 matching over 10 bases. V lost 10 bases and J lost 8; bases outside the gene matches: 14. CDR3 length equals 15 residues. The germline gives CDR1 MDHEN, CDR2 SYDVKM. The CDR3, as DNA: TGTGCCACCAGGCAGGCGGACAGGGGGAACTATGAGCAGTTCTTC. Its protein is CATRQADRGNYEQFF.

This clone was recorded a few times. V gene TRBV5-4 combines with J gene TRBJ1-3; D is ambiguous. Germline values: CDR1 SGHNT, CDR2 YYREEE (reference sequence). There are 17 residues in the CDR3. The V and J ends lost 3 bases and 0 bases respectively, with 16 bases between them. CDR3 sequence: CASSSGGMGYSGNTIYF. The CDR3 DNA reads TGTGCCAGCAGCTCGGGAGGGATGGGCTACTCTGGAAACACCATATATTTT.

This sequence joins TRBV19 and TRBJ2-2; 7 bases fit TRBD2. The CDR3 consists of 17 residues. With 4 bases clipped from V and 7 bases from J, the junction kept 15 bases outside the gene matches. Germline lookup yields CDR1 LNHDA and CDR2 SQIVND (reference sequence). The CDR3 sequence: CASSNPSGAGIVGELFF. CDR3 coding DNA: TGTGCCAGTAGTAACCCTAGCGGTGCGGGTATTGTCGGGGAGCTGTTTTTT.

The rearrangement links TRBV5-1 to TRBJ2-7, with 10 bases aligning to TRBD2. With V trimmed by 3 bases and J by 4 bases, 7 bases remained unmatched. Per germline, CDR1 SGHRS and CDR2 YFSETQ. This CDR3 spans 15 amino acids. DNA for the CDR3: TGCGCCAGCAGCTCGCAAGCGGGGGGGCCGTACGAGCAGTACTTC. Translated, it gives CASSSQAGGPYEQYF. Full variable domain (rest looked up from reference TRBV5-1 and TRBJ2-7): KAGVTQTPRYLIKTRGQQVTLSCSPISGHRSVSWYQQTPGQGLQFLFEYFSETQRNKGNFPGRFSGRQFSNSRSEMNVSTLELGDSALYLCASSSQAGGPYEQYFGPGTRLTVT.

The V call is TRBV5-1, the J call TRBJ1-6, with TRBD1 matching over 11 bases. With V trimmed by 3 bases and J by 10 bases, 6 bases remained unmatched. The CDR3 runs 15 residues. Germline V gives CDR1 SGHRS, CDR2 YFSETQ. The CDR3 sequence: CASSWTGGKGSPLHF. CDR3 DNA: TGCGCCAGCAGCTGGACAGGGGGCAAGGGGTCACCCCTCCACTTT.

The V call is TRBV18, the J call TRBJ1-1, with 8 bases lining up with TRBD1. Germline-derived CDR1 and CDR2 are KGHSH and LQKENI. Trimming took 2 bases from V and 6 from J; bases not matched to a gene: 5. CDR3 length: 14 amino acids. CDR3 protein: CASSPFQGASEAFF. CDR3 bases: TGTGCCAGCTCACCATTCCAGGGGGCCTCTGAAGCTTTCTTT.

As DNA, the CDR3 is TGTGCCAGCAGCTTCTTTGGCGGGAGTTTCTACGAGCAGTACTTC. As protein: CASSFFGGSFYEQYF. The rearrangement uses TRBV7-2 and TRBJ2-7; 7 bases are shared with TRBD2. Germline V gene data show CDR1 as SGHTA and CDR2 as FQGNSA. The CDR3 spans 15 residues. V lost 3 bases and J lost 3; bases outside the gene matches: 8.